The 10 T cell receptor beta chains in this list originate from one sample, sequenced in a study of identical twins. One entry per CDR3 protein results from TCRdb running MiXCR on the 5' RACE reads. The sample lists around 340,000 distinct CDR3 sequences, roughly 9% occurring once. Sequenced input: naive T cells sorted from blood. The receptors shown here come from a woman aged 45 to 65 in good health.

The V and J genes are TRBV12-3 or TRBV12-4 and TRBJ1-2; 8 bases are a match to TRBD1. This CDR3 region has 14 residues. V gave up 5 bases and J gave up 8 bases; unmatched junction bases: 10. The CDR3 nucleotides read TGTGCCAGCAGTCCGGACAGGGTCCTGTGGGGCTACACCTTC. Residues: CASSPDRVLWGYTF.

This clonotype has just a few counts. This chain uses TRBV7-2 with TRBJ1-2, with D uncertain. The V end lost 4 bases, the J end lost 6 bases, and 9 bases lay between the germline ends. Germline V gene data show CDR1 as SGHTA and CDR2 as FQGNSA. CDR3 length: 12 amino acids. In DNA, the CDR3 is TGTGCCAGCAGCTCGGCGAGGGATGGCTACACCTTC. Translated, it gives CASSSARDGYTF.

The rearrangement links TRBV5-1 to TRBJ2-7; 11 bases agree with TRBD2. The CDR3 extends over 15 amino acids. The germline V gene encodes CDR1 SGHRS and CDR2 YFSETQ. Trimming cost V 3 bases and J 0 bases; bases outside gene matches: 2. The CDR3, as DNA: TGCGCCAGCAGCTCCGGGACTAGCGGCTCCTACGAGCAGTACGTC. Amino acids: CASSSGTSGSYEQYV.

The chain has TRBV3-1 and TRBJ2-1; 13 bases line up with TRBD2. The CDR3 has 15 amino acids. The germline CDR1 and CDR2 sequences are LGHDT and YNNKEL (reference sequence). V shed 8 bases, J shed 4 bases, and the junction held 5 bases outside the gene matches. The CDR3 nucleotides read TGTGCCAGCCTACTAGCGGGAGGGCCGTACAATGAGCAGTTCTTC. Translating gives CASLLAGGPYNEQFF.

This clonotype was observed a few times. CDR3 bases: TGTGCCAGCAGTTTACCGAGGAATACGCAGTATTTT. It codes for CASSLPRNTQYF. The rearrangement uses TRBV12-3 or TRBV12-4 and TRBJ2-3; no definite D call. Trimming pared 2 bases from V and 7 bases from J, leaving 7 bases between. This CDR3 comprises 12 residues.

This clonotype was picked up a small number of times. The chain carries TRBV6-6 and TRBJ2-1, with TRBD2 matching over 7 bases. Trimming took 6 bases from V and 2 from J; bases not matched to a gene: 7. Germline CDR1 is MNHNY and CDR2 is SVGAGI (reference sequence). The CDR3 has 15 amino acids. In DNA, the CDR3 is TGTGCCAGCAGGCTCTATAGCGGGCCCTACAATGAGCAGTTCTTC. Amino acid sequence: CASRLYSGPYNEQFF.

The chain links TRBV20-1 to TRBJ2-1; D gene ambiguous. The CDR3 is 15 amino acids. Germline CDR1 reads DFQATT; CDR2 reads SNEGSKA (reference sequence). Trimming stripped 3 bases from V and 2 bases from J, with 14 bases between. The CDR3 bases are TGCAGTGCTAGGAGGAGAAGGCAACCCTACAATGAGCAGTTCTTC. Encoded protein: CSARRRRQPYNEQFF.

The sample holds a few counts of this clonotype. The chain carries TRBV29-1 and TRBJ2-1; tentative D call: TRBD2 (6 bases). The ends were cut back, 6 bases at V and 8 bases at J, with 14 bases in the middle. This CDR3 contains 12 residues. Looked up from germline, CDR1 is SQVTM and CDR2 is ANQGSEA. CDR3 in amino acids: CSVLAWGDEQFF. The CDR3 DNA reads TGCAGCGTGTTAGCTTGGGGGGATGAGCAGTTCTTC.

The rearrangement uses TRBV27 and TRBJ2-6, with a weak D call TRBD2 (6 bases). The germline CDR1 and CDR2 sequences are MNHEY and SMNVEV (reference sequence). Trimming pared 8 bases from V and 3 bases from J, leaving 14 bases between. The CDR3 is made up of 15 amino acids. The CDR3 sequence is CASRRGSRGANVLTF. As DNA, the CDR3 is TGTGCCAGCCGGAGGGGATCCCGTGGGGCCAACGTCCTGACTTTC.

The sample holds a few counts of this clonotype. The chain links TRBV11-2 to TRBJ2-2, with 9 bases fitting TRBD2. This CDR3 has 15 amino acids. V lost 5 bases to trimming and J lost 4 bases; unmatched junction nucleotides: 5. Per the germline V gene, CDR1 is SGHAT and CDR2 is FQNNGV. CDR3 sequence: CASSEGLALTGELFF. CDR3 in DNA: TGTGCCAGCAGCGAGGGACTAGCCCTCACCGGGGAGCTGTTTTTT.